The clone carrying this T cell receptor beta chain was found a few times. What it recognizes is unknown. CDR3 length: 16 residues. J was trimmed by 3 bases and V by 5 bases; bases with no gene match: 10. Germline CDR1 is SGHTA and CDR2 is FQGNSA. TCRdb independently ran MiXCR on the 5' RACE reads; one entry per CDR3 protein. The sample holds about 900,000 distinct CDR3 sequences, around an eighth seen once. The entry originates in a study of identical twins. Broader study findings: Out-of-frame TCR alpha sharing in monozygotic twins exceeded recombination model predictions. Where beta out-of-frame sequences were concerned, excess twin sharing was weaker.

The sample also formed part of further work on yellow fever vaccine responses in identical twins.

The source of this sequence is a woman aged 18-29 years in good health. The sample was PBMCs. The J gene is TRBJ2-7, the V gene TRBV7-2; 10 bases map to TRBD2. This CDR3 reads CASSPSSSGSGYEQYF. The CDR3 DNA follows: TGTGCCAGCAGCCCTTCCTCTAGCGGGAGTGGCTACGAGCAGTACTTC.